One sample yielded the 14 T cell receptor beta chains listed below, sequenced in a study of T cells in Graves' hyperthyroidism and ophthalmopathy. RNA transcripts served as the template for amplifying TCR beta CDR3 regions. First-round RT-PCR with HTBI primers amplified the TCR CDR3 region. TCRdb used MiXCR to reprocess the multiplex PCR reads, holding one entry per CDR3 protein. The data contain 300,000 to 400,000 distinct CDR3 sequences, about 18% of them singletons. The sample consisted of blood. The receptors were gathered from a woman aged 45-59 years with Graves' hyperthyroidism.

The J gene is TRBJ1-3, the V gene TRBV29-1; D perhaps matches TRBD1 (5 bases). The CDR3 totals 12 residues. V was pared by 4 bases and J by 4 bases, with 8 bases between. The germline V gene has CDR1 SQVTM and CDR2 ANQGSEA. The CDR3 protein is CSVAGRGNTIYF. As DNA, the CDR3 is TGCAGCGTTGCAGGGCGAGGAAACACCATATATTTT.

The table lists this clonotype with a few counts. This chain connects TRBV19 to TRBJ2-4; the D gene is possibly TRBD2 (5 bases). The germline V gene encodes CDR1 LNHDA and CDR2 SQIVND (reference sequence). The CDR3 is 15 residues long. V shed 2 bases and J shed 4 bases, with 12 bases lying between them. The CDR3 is CASSINHPGKNIQYF. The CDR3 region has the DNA TGTGCCAGTAGTATAAACCACCCGGGGAAAAACATTCAGTACTTC.

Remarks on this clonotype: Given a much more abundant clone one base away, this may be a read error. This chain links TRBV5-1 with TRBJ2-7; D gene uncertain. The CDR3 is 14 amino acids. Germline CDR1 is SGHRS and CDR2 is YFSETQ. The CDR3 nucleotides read TGCGTCAGCAGCTTAAGGACGGACTCCTACGAGCAGTACTTC. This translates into CVSSLRTDSYEQYF. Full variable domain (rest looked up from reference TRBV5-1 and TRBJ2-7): KAGVTQTPRYLIKTRGQQVTLSCSPISGHRSVSWYQQTPGQGLQFLFEYFSETQRNKGNFPGRFSGRQFSNSRSEMNVSTLELGDSALYLCVSSLRTDSYEQYFGPGTRLTVT.

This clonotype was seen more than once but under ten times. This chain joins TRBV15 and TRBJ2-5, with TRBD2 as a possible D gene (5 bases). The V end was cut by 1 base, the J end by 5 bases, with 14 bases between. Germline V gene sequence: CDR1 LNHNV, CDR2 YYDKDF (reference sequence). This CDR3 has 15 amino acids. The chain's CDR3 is CATSRASGGKETQYF. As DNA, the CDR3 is TGTGCCACCAGCAGAGCGAGCGGTGGTAAGGAGACCCAGTACTTC. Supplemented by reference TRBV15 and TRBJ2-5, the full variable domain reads DAMVIQNPRYQVTQFGKPVTLSCSQTLNHNVMYWYQQKSSQAPKLLFHYYDKDFNNEADTPDNFQSRRPNTSFCFLDIRSPGLGDTAMYLCATSRASGGKETQYFGPGTRLLVL.

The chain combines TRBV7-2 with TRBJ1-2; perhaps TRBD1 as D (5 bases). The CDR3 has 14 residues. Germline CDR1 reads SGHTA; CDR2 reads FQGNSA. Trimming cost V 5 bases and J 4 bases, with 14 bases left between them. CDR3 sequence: CASSTRDSSYGYTF. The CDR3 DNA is TGTGCCAGCAGCACCCGGGACTCTAGCTATGGCTACACCTTC. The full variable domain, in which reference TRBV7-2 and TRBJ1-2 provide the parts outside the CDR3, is GAGVSQSPSNKVTEKGKDVELRCDPISGHTALYWYRQSLGQGLEFLIYFQGNSAPDKSGLPSDRFSAERTGGSVSTLTIQRTQQEDSAVYLCASSTRDSSYGYTFGSGTRLTVV.

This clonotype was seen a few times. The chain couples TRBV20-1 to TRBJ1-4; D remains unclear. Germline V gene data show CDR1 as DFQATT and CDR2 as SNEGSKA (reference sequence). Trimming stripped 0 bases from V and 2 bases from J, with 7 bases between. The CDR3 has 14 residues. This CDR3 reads CSARDRSTNEKLFF. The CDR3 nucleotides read TGCAGTGCTAGAGATAGGAGCACTAATGAAAAACTGTTTTTT.

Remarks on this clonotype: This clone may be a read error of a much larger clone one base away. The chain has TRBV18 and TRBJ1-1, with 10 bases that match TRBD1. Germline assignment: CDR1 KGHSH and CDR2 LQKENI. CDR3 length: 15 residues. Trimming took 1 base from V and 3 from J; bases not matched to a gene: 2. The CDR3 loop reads CASSPRQGADTEAFF. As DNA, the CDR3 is TGTGCCAGCTCACCACGACAGGGGGCGGACACTGAAGCTTTCTTT.

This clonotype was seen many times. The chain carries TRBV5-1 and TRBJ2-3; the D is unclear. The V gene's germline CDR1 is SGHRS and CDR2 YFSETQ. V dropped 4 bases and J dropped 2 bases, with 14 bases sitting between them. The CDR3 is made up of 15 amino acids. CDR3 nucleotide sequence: TGCGCCAGCAGCACCTCCGGGCCTCTCACAGATACGCAGTATTTT. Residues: CASSTSGPLTDTQYF.

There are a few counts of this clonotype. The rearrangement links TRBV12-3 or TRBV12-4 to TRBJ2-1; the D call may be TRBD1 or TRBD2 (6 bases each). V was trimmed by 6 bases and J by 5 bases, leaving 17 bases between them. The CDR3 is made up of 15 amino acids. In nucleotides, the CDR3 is TGTGCCAGCAGGCTGGGGGGCCTTAAGGACAATGAGCAGTTCTTC. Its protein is CASRLGGLKDNEQFF.

CDR3 sequence: CASSLEWSSHEQFF. CDR3 in DNA: TGTGCCAGCAGCTTAGAATGGTCCAGCCATGAGCAGTTCTTC. V is TRBV7-9 and J is TRBJ2-1; D uncertain. Germline V CDR1 and CDR2: SEHNR, FQNEAQ (reference sequence). This CDR3 region has 14 residues. V lost 1 base to trimming and J lost 8 bases, with 12 bases between them.

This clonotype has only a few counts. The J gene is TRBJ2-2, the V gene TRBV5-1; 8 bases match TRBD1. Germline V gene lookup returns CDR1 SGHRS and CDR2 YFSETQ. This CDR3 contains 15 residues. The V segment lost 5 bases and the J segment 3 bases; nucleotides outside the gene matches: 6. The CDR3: CASRWGQEYTGELFF. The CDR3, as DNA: TGCGCCAGCAGATGGGGACAGGAGTACACCGGGGAGCTGTTTTTT.

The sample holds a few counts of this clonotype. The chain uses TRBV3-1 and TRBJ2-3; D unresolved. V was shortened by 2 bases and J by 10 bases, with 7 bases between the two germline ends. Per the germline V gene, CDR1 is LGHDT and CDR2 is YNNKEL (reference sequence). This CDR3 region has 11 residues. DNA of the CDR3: TGTGCCAGCAGCCAACTTAGGGCGCAGTATTTT. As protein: CASSQLRAQYF.

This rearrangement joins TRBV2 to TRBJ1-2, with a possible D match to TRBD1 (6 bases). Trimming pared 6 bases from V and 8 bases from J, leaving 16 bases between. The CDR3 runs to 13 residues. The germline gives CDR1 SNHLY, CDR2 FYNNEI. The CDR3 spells CASSGGAGEGYTF. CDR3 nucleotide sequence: TGTGCCAGCAGCGGGGGAGCAGGGGAAGGCTACACCTTC.

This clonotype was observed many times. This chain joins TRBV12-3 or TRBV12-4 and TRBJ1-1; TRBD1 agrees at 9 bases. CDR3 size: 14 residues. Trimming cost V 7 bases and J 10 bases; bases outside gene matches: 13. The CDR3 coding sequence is TGTGCCAGCACGTCCCGGGACAGGGTTTTCGGAGCTTTCTTT. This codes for CASTSRDRVFGAFF.